This TCR beta chain originates from a study of shared clonotypes between healthy human individuals. Profiled with immunoSEQ multiplex PCR; TCRdb holds only in-frame clones, not every one. The table has around 2.1 million clones, 90% to 95% seen once; the top ten hold more than 1.5%. The CDR3 has 12 residues. Trimming pared 4 bases from V and 0 bases from J, leaving 7 bases between. The V gene's germline CDR1 is SQVTM and CDR2 ANQGSEA. The naive CD8 population came from CD45RO-negative cells selected for CCR7, without terminally differentiated effector memory CD45RA+ cells. The receptor comes from a man in his late teens or twenties in good health. Some clones in this sample may be carry-over from other donors' samples. The sequenced sample consisted of naive CD8+ T cells from PBMCs. V and J are TRBV29-1 and TRBJ2-7, with no clear D. CDR3 coding DNA: TGCAGCGTTGCCTGGTCCTCCTACGAGCAGTACTTC. This codes for CSVAWSSYEQYF.